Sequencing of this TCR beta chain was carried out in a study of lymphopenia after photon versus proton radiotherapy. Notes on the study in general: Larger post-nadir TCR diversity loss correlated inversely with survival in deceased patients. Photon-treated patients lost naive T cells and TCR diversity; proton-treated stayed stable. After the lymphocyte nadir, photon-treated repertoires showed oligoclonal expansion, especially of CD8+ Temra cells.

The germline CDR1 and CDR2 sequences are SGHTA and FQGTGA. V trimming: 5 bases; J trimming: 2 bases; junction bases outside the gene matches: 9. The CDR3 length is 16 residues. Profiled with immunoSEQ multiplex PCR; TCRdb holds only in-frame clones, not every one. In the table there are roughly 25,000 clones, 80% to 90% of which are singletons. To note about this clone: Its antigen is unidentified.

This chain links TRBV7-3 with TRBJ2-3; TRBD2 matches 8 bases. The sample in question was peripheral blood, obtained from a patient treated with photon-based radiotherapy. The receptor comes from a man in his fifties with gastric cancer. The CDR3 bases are TGTGCCAGCAGCACCTTAAGCGGGGGTGCCACAGATACGCAGTATTTT. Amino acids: CASSTLSGGATDTQYF.